A selection of T cell receptor beta chains follows, all from one sample in a study of graft-versus-host responses after intestinal transplantation. Clones were sequenced by immunoSEQ multiplex PCR, and TCRdb holds only the in-frame ones, with some missing. The sample includes 7,500 to 8,500 clones, 70% to 85% of them seen just once. The sample consisted of ileum tissue, taken around 120 days after transplant. These receptors came from a human patient who received an intestinal transplant, so some T cells may come from the graft donor. Both conserved end residues are part of each CDR3. A D gene is named only where the DNA matches it firmly. A row's size may be missing; if present it is once, few, many or a size class.

j_gene,abundance,d_gene,v_gene,CDR3aa,CDR3nt
TRBJ1-5,.,TRBD1,TRBV6-5,CASSSGQGANQPQHF,TGTGCCAGCAGCTCGGGACAGGGGGCCAATCAGCCCCAGCATTTT
TRBJ2-7,.,TRBD2,TRBV29-1,CSVVSSGYEQYF,TGCAGCGTTGTATCTAGCGGCTACGAGCAGTACTTC
TRBJ2-1,few,.,TRBV7-3,CASSQIQGREQFF,TGTGCCAGCAGCCAAATACAGGGCCGTGAGCAGTTCTTC
TRBJ2-3,.,TRBD1,TRBV11-1,CASSSQGARGTDTQYF,TGTGCCAGCAGCTCTCAGGGGGCGCGGGGCACAGATACGCAGTATTTT
TRBJ1-5,.,.,TRBV4-1,CASSRAGINQPQHF,TGCGCCAGCAGCCGCGCGGGAATTAATCAGCCCCAGCATTTT
TRBJ2-2,.,.,TRBV19,CASSIETANTGELFF,TGTGCCAGTAGTATAGAGACAGCGAACACCGGGGAGCTGTTTTTT
TRBJ1-1,.,.,TRBV25-1,CASIQGGRNTEAFF,TGTGCCAGCATTCAAGGGGGGAGGAACACTGAAGCTTTCTTT
TRBJ2-5,.,.,TRBV7-2,CASSLVVRDKKETQYF,TGTGCCAGCAGCTTAGTAGTAAGGGACAAGAAAGAGACCCAGTACTTC
TRBJ1-5,.,.,TRBV7-2,CASSYNRYSNQPQHF,TGTGCCAGCAGCTATAACAGGTATAGCAATCAGCCCCAGCATTTT
TRBJ2-7,.,.,TRBV4-1,CASSRTPTYEQYF,TGCGCCAGCAGCCGGACCCCTACCTACGAGCAGTACTTC
TRBJ1-2,.,.,TRBV7-2,CASSSRSDSLYGYTF,TGTGCCAGCAGCTCACGCTCCGACAGCCTCTATGGCTACACCTTC
TRBJ2-7,.,.,TRBV21-1,CASRRPDGSSYEQYF,TGTGCCAGCAGGAGACCGGACGGGAGCTCCTACGAGCAGTACTTC
TRBJ1-2,.,.,TRBV5-1,CASSLGGYGYTF,TGCGCCAGCAGCTTAGGAGGGTATGGCTACACCTTC
TRBJ2-7,.,TRBD2,TRBV6-5,CASNPGLTTYEQYF,TGTGCCAGCAATCCGGGACTAACAACATACGAGCAGTACTTC
TRBJ2-7,medium-sized,.,TRBV2,CASRGFYEQYF,TGTGCCAGCAGGGGATTCTACGAGCAGTACTTC
TRBJ2-7,.,.,TRBV7-6,CASSLDPNSYEQYF,TGTGCCAGCAGCTTAGACCCTAACTCCTACGAGCAGTACTTC
TRBJ1-5,.,.,TRBV19,CASTQDRTTPQHF,TGTGCCAGTACCCAGGACCGGACTACCCCCCAGCATTTT
TRBJ2-2,.,.,TRBV21-1,CASSKGGQGRSANTGELFF,TGTGCCAGCAGCAAGGGCGGACAGGGGAGGTCGGCGAACACCGGGGAGCTGTTTTTT
TRBJ1-6,.,.,TRBV11-3,CASSWDRRSNSPLHF,TGTGCCAGCAGCTGGGATCGACGGAGTAATTCACCCCTCCACTTT
TRBJ1-3,few,.,TRBV4-1,CASSQDQSGGNTIYF,TGCGCCAGCAGCCAAGATCAAAGCGGTGGGAACACCATATATTTT
TRBJ1-6,once,.,TRBV5-1,CASSLAGANNSPLHF,TGCGCCAGCAGCTTGGCAGGAGCGAATAATTCACCCCTCCACTTT
TRBJ2-1,.,TRBD1,TRBV4-1,CASSSRGPYNEQFF,TGCGCCAGCAGCTCCAGGGGGCCCTACAATGAGCAGTTCTTC
TRBJ1-4,.,TRBD1,TRBV15,CATRRGPGQHNEKLFF,TGTGCCACCAGAAGAGGGCCGGGACAGCATAATGAAAAACTGTTTTTT
TRBJ1-1,.,.,TRBV7-9,CASSLVKGTTEAFF,TGTGCCAGCAGCTTAGTAAAGGGAACCACTGAAGCTTTCTTT
TRBJ1-2,.,TRBD1,TRBV4-1,CASSHTPGQGGVRDYGYTF,TGCGCCAGCAGCCACACTCCGGGACAGGGAGGTGTAAGGGACTATGGCTACACCTTC
TRBJ1-6,few,TRBD1,TRBV6-5,CASSHGQGGSPLHF,TGTGCCAGCAGCCACGGACAGGGCGGGTCACCCCTCCACTTT
TRBJ1-2,.,.,TRBV10-3,CAISESRINYGYTF,TGTGCCATCAGTGAGTCTAGGATTAACTATGGCTACACCTTC
TRBJ2-1,.,TRBD2,TRBV6-5,CASGKSSGGVNEQFF,TGTGCCAGCGGAAAATCTAGCGGGGGGGTGAATGAGCAGTTCTTC
TRBJ1-2,.,.,TRBV2,CASSERQVYGYTF,TGTGCCAGCAGTGAACGACAAGTCTATGGCTACACCTTC